The source of this T cell receptor beta chain is a study of CD8+CD57+ T cells in acquired aplastic anemia. About the study: CD4+ and CD8+ cells, once sorted, gave DNA averaging approximately 3 ug.

An expansion of CD8+CD57+ cells by flow cytometry had been shown in patients chosen for sequencing. Blood sampling was performed on the patients, and none of them had received therapy by then. Trimming cost V 0 bases and J 4 bases; bases outside gene matches: 7. The V gene's germline CDR1 is SGDLS and CDR2 YYNGEE. CDR3 length equals 16 residues. The template for TCR beta VDJ and CDR3 sequence profiling was genomic DNA. TCRdb reprocessed the reads with MiXCR, giving one entry per CDR3 protein. The profile covers 150,000 or so distinct CDR3 sequences, with around half appearing a single time and roughly 1.1% taken by the ten largest.

Source material: sorted CD4+, CD8+, or CD8+CD57+ T cells (not recorded which) from PBMCs. The chain joins TRBV9 to TRBJ2-3; 8 bases agree with TRBD2. This clonotype was obtained from a human donor with aplastic anemia. The CDR3: CASSVAVAGTSDTQYF. As DNA, the CDR3 is TGTGCCAGCAGCGTAGCGGTAGCGGGGACCTCAGATACGCAGTATTTT.